The rows below give T cell receptor beta chains drawn from one sample of a study of OX40 agonist ivuxolimab in advanced cancers. Generated by immunoSEQ multiplex PCR, the TCRdb table keeps only in-frame clones and is missing some. Of fewer than 40,000 clones in the sample, roughly 84% are singletons; the top ten hold approximately 18%. This sample comprised CD4+ or CD8+ T cells sorted from blood, obtained in a trial of the OX40 agonist ivuxolimab. The receptors stem from an adult with an advanced solid tumor such as melanoma, head and neck, liver or kidney cancer. The CDR3 runs from the conserved cysteine through the conserved F or W. Fields, in order: clone size, V gene, D gene, J gene, CDR3 DNA, CDR3 protein. The D gene is left open where the match is weak. Size tells how often a clone was seen (once, few, many) or the class of an expanded clone, and some rows leave it out.

>few|TRBV15|TRBD1|TRBJ1-5
TGTGCCACCAGCAGGGGATCCGGGACAGGGGTCGGCAATCAGCCCCAGCATTTT
CATSRGSGTGVGNQPQHF
>-|TRBV16|-|TRBJ2-3
TGTGCCAGCAGCCCCAGCACTATCCAGAGTAGCACAGATACGCAGTATTTT
CASSPSTIQSSTDTQYF
>few|TRBV29-1|-|TRBJ2-1
TGCAGCGTTCTCCGTGGACAGACGGATGAGCAGTTCTTC
CSVLRGQTDEQFF
>-|TRBV15|TRBD2|TRBJ2-7
TGTGCCACCAGCAGAGAGACTAGCGGTAACGAGCAGTACTTC
CATSRETSGNEQYF
>-|TRBV27|-|TRBJ1-1
TGTGCCAGCAGTTTATTAGGGGGAAGTGAAGCTTTCTTT
CASSLLGGSEAFF
>once|TRBV6-5|-|TRBJ1-2
TGTGCCAGCAGTTTCAGGGAGGACCTACCCTACTATGGCTACACCTTC
CASSFREDLPYYGYTF
>-|TRBV7-8|-|TRBJ2-7
TGTGCCAGCAGCTTAGTGCAGGGCCCTTCCTACGAGCAGTACTTC
CASSLVQGPSYEQYF
>once|TRBV7-8|-|TRBJ1-5
TGTGCCAGCAGCCCTCGGGACAGCAATCAGCCCCAGCATTTT
CASSPRDSNQPQHF
>-|TRBV5-4|TRBD2|TRBJ2-1
TGTGCCAGCAGCTCTCCCCCGGGGGAGGGCAATGAGCAGTTCTTC
CASSSPPGEGNEQFF
>-|TRBV7-8|-|TRBJ1-4
TGTGCCAGCAGCGGCAACAGGCGGCCGAGGGAAAAACTGTTTTTT
CASSGNRRPREKLFF
>-|TRBV28|-|TRBJ2-2
TGTGCCAGCAGTTTAGCGGGGGAGCTGTTTTTT
CASSLAGELFF
>-|TRBV28|TRBD1|TRBJ1-4
TGTGCCAGCAGTTTACCCCAGGGGGGTAGGGATGAAAAACTGTTTTTT
CASSLPQGGRDEKLFF
>-|TRBV6-5|-|TRBJ1-5
TGTGCCAGCAGTTGGCGGGGCGGGGATGGCAATCAGCCCCAGCATTTT
CASSWRGGDGNQPQHF
>few|TRBV7-8|-|TRBJ2-7
TGTGCCAGCAGCTTTGGACTCCTCGGTACCTACGAGCAGTACTTC
CASSFGLLGTYEQYF
>-|TRBV21-1|-|TRBJ2-7
TGTGCCAGCAGCCAGAACCCAGAGGGGCGGGACTCCTACGAGCAGTACTTC
CASSQNPEGRDSYEQYF
>few|TRBV2|TRBD1|TRBJ2-1
TGTGCCACCGGGGACAGGGCGGGCTACAATGAGCAGTTCTTC
CATGDRAGYNEQFF
>-|TRBV5-5|TRBD2|TRBJ2-1
TGTGCCAGCAGCTTAGCGGGGGGGCTCGATGAGCAGTTCTTC
CASSLAGGLDEQFF
>-|TRBV7-8|TRBD2|TRBJ2-7
TGTGCCAGCAGCCCCACTAGCGGGGGGACGTACGAGCAGTACTTC
CASSPTSGGTYEQYF
>many|TRBV7-3|-|TRBJ1-1
TGTGCCAGCAGCTTAGAGCCTGAAGCTTTCTTT
CASSLEPEAFF
>-|TRBV5-4|TRBD2|TRBJ2-1
TGTGCCAGCAGCTTCACAGCGGGGAACTACAATGAGCAGTTCTTC
CASSFTAGNYNEQFF
>-|TRBV2|TRBD1|TRBJ1-5
TGTGCCAGCAGTAATGAGTCCGGGACAGGGATAATGCGAAATCAGCCCCAGCATTTT
CASSNESGTGIMRNQPQHF
>-|TRBV10-3|TRBD1|TRBJ1-1
TGTGCCATCAGTGGGACAGGGGGTGAGATCGCTGAAGCTTTCTTT
CAISGTGGEIAEAFF
>-|TRBV29-1|TRBD2|TRBJ2-7
TGCAGCGTTGAATCAGGAAGGACTAGCGGGGCTCTCGTCTACGAGCAGTACTTC
CSVESGRTSGALVYEQYF
>-|TRBV7-2|TRBD1|TRBJ2-1
TGTGCCAGCAGCTTAGGGACAGGGGGGCCCAATGAGCAGTTCTTC
CASSLGTGGPNEQFF
>once|TRBV11-1|-|TRBJ2-6
TGTGCCAGCAGCACGGGGACTCCTGGGGCCAACGTCCTGACTTTC
CASSTGTPGANVLTF
>-|TRBV28|-|TRBJ1-1
TGTGCCAGCAGTTTGTCGGACAGTCGGTCCGCGATTGAAGCTTTCTTT
CASSLSDSRSAIEAFF
>-|TRBV10-3|-|TRBJ2-5
TGTGCCATCAGCACCCTATGGATGGGAGCAGAGACCCAGTACTTC
CAISTLWMGAETQYF
>few|TRBV6-4|-|TRBJ2-2
TGTGCCAGCGGACCCGGGACGGATACCGGGGAGCTGTTTTTT
CASGPGTDTGELFF
>-|TRBV11-2|-|TRBJ2-7
TGTGCCAGCAGCTTGATCGGCGGAGGGGAGCAGTACTTC
CASSLIGGGEQYF
>-|TRBV7-9|TRBD1|TRBJ2-2
TGTGCCAGCAGTTCCTCACAGGGGCGCACCGGGGAGCTGTTTTTT
CASSSSQGRTGELFF
>-|TRBV6-6|-|TRBJ1-2
TGTGCCAGCAGTCCTACAGGGACTGACTATGGCTACACCTTC
CASSPTGTDYGYTF
>few|TRBV13|-|TRBJ2-3
TGTGCCAGCAGCTTAGGCACAGATACGCAGTATTTT
CASSLGTDTQYF
>-|TRBV28|-|TRBJ1-1
TGTGCCAGCAGTTCCGACAGCTGGCCCTTGAACACTGAAGCTTTCTTT
CASSSDSWPLNTEAFF
>-|TRBV27|-|TRBJ1-2
TGTGCCAGCAGTTTATCTGTGGTCTCTCATGGCTACACCTTC
CASSLSVVSHGYTF
>-|TRBV7-9|-|TRBJ1-1
TGTGCCAGCAACCCGAGAGAGAACACTGAAGCTTTCTTT
CASNPRENTEAFF
>-|TRBV7-6|-|TRBJ1-1
TGTGCCAGCAAAGAACGGAAGAACACTGAAGCTTTCTTT
CASKERKNTEAFF